Presented here are 27 T cell receptor beta chains from one specimen sequenced in a study of blood T cell repertoires in COVID-19 (dated by TCRdb to the early 2020s). The library was generated by the immunoSEQ multiplex PCR assay. The clones in this table, taken by TCRdb from immuneACCESS, are in-frame only. Not every clone is retained; where verified, under half of the shortfall comes from an unresolved V gene, and the cause of the rest is unknown. The sample yields around 120,000 clones; about 88% were counted once. The ten top clones hold approximately 5% of the sample. The sample taken for sequencing was peripheral blood. The receptors shown here come from a man between 60 and 70 years old with COVID-19, enrolled during active disease.

The CDR3 DNA reads as TGTGCCAGCACCTACCGCCCCGATGGGAGTTGGGAGCAGTACTTC. Protein: CASTYRPDGSWEQYF. The V call is TRBV6-5, the J call TRBJ2-7; a possible D gene is TRBD2 (5 bases). The CDR3 length is 15 residues. CDR1 and CDR2 from the germline V gene are MNHEY and SVGAGI. V lost 7 bases, J lost 7 bases, and 23 bases lay in between.

The chain joins TRBV5-4 to TRBJ1-1; possibly TRBD1 for D (6 bases). V was pared by 4 bases and J by 2 bases, with 12 bases between. The CDR3 is made up of 14 amino acids. CDR1 SGHNT and CDR2 YYREEE come from the germline V gene (reference sequence). Here the CDR3 reads CASSLRGGNTEAFF. Here the CDR3 DNA reads TGTGCCAGCAGCCTCCGAGGGGGTAACACTGAAGCTTTCTTT. Using reference TRBV5-4 and TRBJ1-1 for the parts outside the CDR3, the full variable domain is ETGVTQSPTHLIKTRGQQVTLRCSSQSGHNTVSWYQQALGQGPQFIFQYYREEENGRGNFPPRFSGLQFPNYSSELNVNALELDDSALYLCASSLRGGNTEAFFGQGTRLTVV.

This clone was seen a single time. This chain uses TRBV25-1 with TRBJ2-7; no definite D call. Trimming removed 1 base at V and 3 bases at J, with 10 bases between. The CDR3 extends over 14 amino acids. Germline V CDR1 and CDR2: MGHDK, SYGVNS. CDR3 protein: CASSEFGVRYEQYF. The DNA of the CDR3 is TGTGCCAGCAGTGAATTTGGAGTTCGCTACGAGCAGTACTTC.

The chain joins TRBV28 to TRBJ1-5; TRBD1 aligns across 8 bases. Germline V gene lookup returns CDR1 MDHEN and CDR2 SYDVKM. J lost 7 bases, V lost 5 bases, and 10 bases had no gene match. The CDR3 has 15 amino acids. CDR3 residues: CASSHRQGTIQPQHF. The CDR3 DNA reads as TGTGCCAGCAGTCACCGACAGGGGACTATACAGCCCCAGCATTTT.

The chain couples TRBV28 to TRBJ2-7; 8 nucleotides line up with TRBD1. Trimming took 0 bases from V and 5 from J; bases not matched to a gene: 6. The CDR3 is 15 amino acids. In germline, CDR1 is MDHEN, CDR2 SYDVKM. CDR3 amino acids: CASSLWAGGRDEQYF. DNA for the CDR3: TGTGCCAGCAGTTTATGGGCAGGGGGCAGAGACGAGCAGTACTTC. Using reference TRBV28 and TRBJ2-7 for the parts outside the CDR3, the full variable domain is DVKVTQSSRYLVKRTGEKVFLECVQDMDHENMFWYRQDPGLGLRLIYFSYDVKMKEKGDIPEGYSVSREKKERFSLILESASTNQTSMYLCASSLWAGGRDEQYFGPGTRLTVT.

V is TRBV28 and J is TRBJ2-7; 7 nucleotides agree with TRBD1. Trimming took 7 bases from V and 5 from J; bases not matched to a gene: 2. The CDR3 extends over 11 amino acids. Germline CDR1 and CDR2: MDHEN and SYDVKM. As DNA, the CDR3 is TGTGCCAGCACCGACAGGGACGAGCAGTACTTC. Translated: CASTDRDEQYF. Drawing the rest from reference TRBV28 and TRBJ2-7, the complete variable domain is DVKVTQSSRYLVKRTGEKVFLECVQDMDHENMFWYRQDPGLGLRLIYFSYDVKMKEKGDIPEGYSVSREKKERFSLILESASTNQTSMYLCASTDRDEQYFGPGTRLTVT.

The gene calls are TRBV24-1 and TRBJ1-3, with TRBD1 matching over 7 bases. CDR3 length equals 13 residues. V lost 3 bases to trimming and J lost 7 bases; unmatched junction nucleotides: 2. CDR1 and CDR2 from the germline V gene are KGHDR and SFDVKD. The CDR3 DNA follows: TGTGCCACCAGTGATGACAGGGTTAACACCATATATTTT. Translated, it gives CATSDDRVNTIYF.

The J gene is TRBJ1-5, the V gene TRBV12-5, with 8 bases fitting TRBD1. The V segment lost 2 bases and the J segment 7 bases; nucleotides outside the gene matches: 4. The length of the CDR3 is 14 residues. Germline V gene lookup returns CDR1 LGHNT and CDR2 FRNRAP. CDR3 loop: CASGLTGGWQPQHF. The CDR3 DNA reads TGTGCTAGTGGTTTGACAGGGGGGTGGCAGCCCCAGCATTTT.

V is TRBV4-3 and J is TRBJ1-2, with 11 bases aligning to TRBD1. Per germline, CDR1 LGHNA and CDR2 YSLEER. V was clipped by 4 bases and J by 5 bases; unmatched bases: 3. The CDR3 sequence is 14 residues long. The CDR3 reads CASSPGQGAYGYTF. CDR3 bases: TGCGCCAGCAGCCCAGGACAGGGGGCGTATGGCTACACCTTC.

Sample share makes this clone medium-sized. The V gene is TRBV28, the J gene TRBJ2-4, with TRBD2 matching 12 bases. Germline lookup yields CDR1 MDHEN and CDR2 SYDVKM. The V segment lost 3 bases and the J segment 3 bases; nucleotides outside the gene matches: 9. This CDR3 has 18 residues. As DNA, the CDR3 is TGTGCCAGCAGTTTTCCTAGCGGGAGGGCTTGGGACAAAAACATTCAGTACTTC. Amino acids: CASSFPSGRAWDKNIQYF.

The chain combines TRBV27 with TRBJ2-7; TRBD1 aligns across 8 bases. This CDR3 is built from 14 residues. Germline V lookup: CDR1 MNHEY, CDR2 SMNVEV (reference sequence). V gave up 5 bases and J gave up 1 base; unmatched junction bases: 4. The chain's CDR3 is CASSQQGVSYEQYF. The CDR3 nucleotides are TGTGCCAGCAGTCAACAGGGGGTATCCTACGAGCAGTACTTC.

The genes are TRBV12-5 and TRBJ1-5; TRBD1 matches at 7 bases. The CDR3 loop spans 17 amino acids. The ends lost 7 bases at V and 5 bases at J; junction bases unmatched: 17. Looked up from germline, CDR1 is LGHNT and CDR2 is FRNRAP. CDR3 sequence: CASAPPYGTAPDQPQHF. CDR3 DNA sequence: TGTGCTAGTGCCCCGCCCTACGGGACAGCGCCAGATCAGCCCCAGCATTTT.

V and J are TRBV6-2 or TRBV6-3 and TRBJ2-1; D ambiguous. V lost 4 bases and J lost 9, with 22 bases in between. This CDR3 contains 16 residues. Germline V lookup: CDR1 MNHEY, CDR2 SVGEGT. DNA of the CDR3: TGTGCCAGCAGTTTCCTTAGCCGGAGCCCTACAAGTGAGCAGTTCTTC. It is translated as CASSFLSRSPTSEQFF.

This chain uses TRBV10-2 with TRBJ2-7; 10 bases line up with TRBD2. The V and J ends lost 4 bases and 3 bases, in that order; junction bases with no gene match: 3. In germline, CDR1 is WSHSY, CDR2 SAAADI. The CDR3 is 14 amino acids. In nucleotides, the CDR3 is TGCGCCAGCAGTGGGACTAGCGGAGACTACGAGCAGTACTTC. The encoded protein is CASSGTSGDYEQYF.

The chain uses TRBV7-9 and TRBJ2-3; D call uncertain. The CDR3 loop spans 15 amino acids. Trimming left V 1 base short and J 6 bases short, with 14 bases between. The germline gives CDR1 SEHNR, CDR2 FQNEAQ (reference sequence). CDR3 in DNA: TGTGCCAGCAGCTTAGGTATAGTAGCCTGGGATACGCAGTATTTT. This codes for CASSLGIVAWDTQYF.

This clone has only one observation. The rearrangement uses TRBV19 and TRBJ1-6, with D unresolved. Germline V gene data show CDR1 as LNHDA and CDR2 as SQIVND (reference sequence). The germline V and J ends were trimmed by 1 base and 10 bases, with 8 bases remaining between them. The CDR3 runs to 13 residues. CDR3 DNA sequence: TGTGCCAGTAGTATAGGCGGCCGCTCACCCCTCCACTTT. It is translated as CASSIGGRSPLHF.

The V call is TRBV2, the J call TRBJ2-3; 15 bases are a match to TRBD2. This CDR3 contains 15 residues. The V gene's germline CDR1 is SNHLY and CDR2 FYNNEI. The V segment lost 7 bases and the J segment 5 bases; nucleotides outside the gene matches: 4. CDR3 protein: CASTGLAGGGDTQYF. As DNA, the CDR3 is TGTGCCAGCACGGGACTAGCGGGAGGAGGAGATACGCAGTATTTT.

The chain is built from TRBV15 and TRBJ1-5; no firm D call. Looked up from germline, CDR1 is LNHNV and CDR2 is YYDKDF (reference sequence). The length of the CDR3 is 13 residues. V lost 0 bases, J lost 5 bases, and 5 bases lay in between. The CDR3 bases are TGTGCCACCAGCAGAGATTTCGATCAGCCCCAGCATTTT. Residues: CATSRDFDQPQHF. Together with reference TRBV15 and TRBJ1-5, the CDR3 gives the full variable domain: DAMVIQNPRYQVTQFGKPVTLSCSQTLNHNVMYWYQQKSSQAPKLLFHYYDKDFNNEADTPDNFQSRRPNTSFCFLDIRSPGLGDTAMYLCATSRDFDQPQHFGDGTRLSIL.

The gene calls are TRBV4-1 and TRBJ1-1, with 8 bases matching TRBD1. This CDR3 has 14 residues. Trimming at V came to 1 base and at J to 10 bases, leaving 8 bases not matched to a gene. Germline CDR1 and CDR2: MGHRA and YSYEKL. CDR3: CASSQVGRGRGAFF. CDR3 bases: TGCGCCAGCAGCCAAGTGGGCAGGGGGCGCGGAGCTTTCTTT.

The chain joins TRBV6-2 or TRBV6-3 to TRBJ1-1; 7 bases fit TRBD1. V was pared by 2 bases and J by 0 bases, with 6 bases of the junction left unmatched. Germline V gene sequence: CDR1 MNHEY, CDR2 SVGEGT. The CDR3 contains 16 residues. Here the CDR3 reads CASSYAQTGMNTEAFF. As DNA, the CDR3 is TGTGCCAGCAGTTACGCCCAGACAGGGATGAACACTGAAGCTTTCTTT.

The chain joins TRBV18 to TRBJ1-4; D perhaps matches TRBD1 (6 bases). V was clipped by 5 bases and J by 6 bases, with 13 bases between them. The germline CDR1 and CDR2 sequences are KGHSH and LQKENI. The CDR3 is 14 residues long. The CDR3 DNA reads TGTGCCAGCTCAGGGGGCCTCGCGGATGAAAAACTGTTTTTT. Translation: CASSGGLADEKLFF.

The V and J genes are TRBV6-5 and TRBJ2-7; the D gene is possibly TRBD1 (6 bases). Per germline, CDR1 MNHEY and CDR2 SVGAGI. Deletions cut 11 bases from V and 2 bases from J, with 16 bases between. The CDR3 extends over 13 amino acids. The CDR3 is CAAEWGPTYEQYF. Here the CDR3 DNA reads TGTGCCGCTGAATGGGGGCCTACCTACGAGCAGTACTTC.

This chain uses TRBV10-2 with TRBJ1-1, with D hard to call. Germline V gene data show CDR1 as WSHSY and CDR2 as SAAADI. The CDR3 spans 11 residues. Between the trimmed V and J ends, which lost 4 bases and 11 bases, there was a span of 11 bases. The CDR3 reads CASSADWEAFF. DNA of the CDR3: TGCGCCAGCAGTGCGGATTGGGAGGCTTTCTTT.

J is TRBJ2-7 and V is TRBV14; possibly TRBD2 for D (6 bases). Deletions cut 0 bases from V and 8 bases from J, with 14 bases between. This CDR3 is built from 14 residues. CDR1 and CDR2 (germline): SGHDN, FVKESK. CDR3 in DNA: TGTGCCAGCAGCCAAGATTCTAGCGAGTGGAAGCAGTACTTC. Amino acids: CASSQDSSEWKQYF.

This clone has only a few counts. The chain has TRBV4-3 and TRBJ2-1, with 9 bases lining up with TRBD2. CDR3 length: 16 amino acids. The trim removed 1 base at V and 7 bases at J, leaving 8 bases unmatched. CDR1 LGHNA and CDR2 YSLEER come from the germline V gene. The CDR3 sequence: CASSQGIAGDINEQFF. Here the CDR3 DNA reads TGCGCCAGCAGCCAAGGAATAGCGGGAGATATTAATGAGCAGTTCTTC.

In nucleotides, the CDR3 is TGTGCCAGCAGTTTATTAAGGACAGGGGTAAATGGCTACACCTTC. It specifies CASSLLRTGVNGYTF. The V and J genes are TRBV28 and TRBJ1-2, with 9 nucleotides matching TRBD1. The CDR3 runs 15 residues. CDR1 and CDR2 from the germline V gene are MDHEN and SYDVKM. J was trimmed by 6 bases and V by 1 base; bases with no gene match: 6.

The chain recombines TRBV24-1 with TRBJ2-1; 8 bases match TRBD2. Germline lookup yields CDR1 KGHDR and CDR2 SFDVKD. The V segment lost 3 bases and the J segment 2 bases; nucleotides outside the gene matches: 5. This CDR3 region has 16 residues. Written as DNA, the CDR3 is TGTGCCACCAGTGATCCCGGGACTAGAACCTACAATGAGCAGTTCTTC. Translated: CATSDPGTRTYNEQFF.